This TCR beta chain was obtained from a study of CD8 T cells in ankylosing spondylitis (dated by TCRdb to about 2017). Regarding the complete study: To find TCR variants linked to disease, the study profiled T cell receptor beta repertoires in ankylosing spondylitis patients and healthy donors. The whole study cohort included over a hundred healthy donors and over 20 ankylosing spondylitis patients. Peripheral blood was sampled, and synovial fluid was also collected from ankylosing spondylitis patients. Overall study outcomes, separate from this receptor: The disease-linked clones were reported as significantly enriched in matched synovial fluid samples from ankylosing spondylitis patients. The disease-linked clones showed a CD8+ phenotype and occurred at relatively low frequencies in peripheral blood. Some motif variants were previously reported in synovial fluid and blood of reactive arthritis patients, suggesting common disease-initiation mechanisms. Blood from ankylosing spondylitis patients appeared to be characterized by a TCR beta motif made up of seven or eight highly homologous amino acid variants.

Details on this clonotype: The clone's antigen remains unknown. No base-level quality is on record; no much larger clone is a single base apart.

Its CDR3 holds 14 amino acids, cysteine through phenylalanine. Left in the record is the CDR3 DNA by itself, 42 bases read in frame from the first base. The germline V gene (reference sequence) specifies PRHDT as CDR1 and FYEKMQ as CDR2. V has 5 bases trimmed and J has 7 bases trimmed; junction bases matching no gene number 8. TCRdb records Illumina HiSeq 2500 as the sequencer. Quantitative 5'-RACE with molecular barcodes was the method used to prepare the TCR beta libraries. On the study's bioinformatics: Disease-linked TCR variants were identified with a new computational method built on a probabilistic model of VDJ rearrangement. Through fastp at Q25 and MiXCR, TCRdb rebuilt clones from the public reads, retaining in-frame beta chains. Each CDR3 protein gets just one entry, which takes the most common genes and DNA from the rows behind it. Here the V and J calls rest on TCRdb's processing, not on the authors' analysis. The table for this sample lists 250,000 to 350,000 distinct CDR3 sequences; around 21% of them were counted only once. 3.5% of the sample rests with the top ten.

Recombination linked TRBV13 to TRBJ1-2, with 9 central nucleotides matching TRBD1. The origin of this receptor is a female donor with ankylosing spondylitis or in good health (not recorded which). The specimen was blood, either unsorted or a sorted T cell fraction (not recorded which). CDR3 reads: CASSATGGAVGYTF. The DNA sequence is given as TGTGCCAGCAGCGCGACAGGGGGAGCAGTTGGCTACACCTTC.